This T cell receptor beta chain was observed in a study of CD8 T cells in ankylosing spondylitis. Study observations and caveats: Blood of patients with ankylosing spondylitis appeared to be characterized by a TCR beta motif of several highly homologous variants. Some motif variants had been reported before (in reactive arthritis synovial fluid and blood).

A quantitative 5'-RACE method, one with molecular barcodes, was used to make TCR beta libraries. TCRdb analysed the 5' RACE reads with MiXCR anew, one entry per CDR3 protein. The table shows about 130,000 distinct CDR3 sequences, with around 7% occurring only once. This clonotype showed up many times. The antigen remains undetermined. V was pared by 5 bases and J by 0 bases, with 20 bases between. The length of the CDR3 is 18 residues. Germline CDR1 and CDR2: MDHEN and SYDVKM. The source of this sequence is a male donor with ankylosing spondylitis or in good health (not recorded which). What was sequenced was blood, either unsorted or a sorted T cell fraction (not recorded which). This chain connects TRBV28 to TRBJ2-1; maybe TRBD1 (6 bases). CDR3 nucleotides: TGTGCCAGCAGTCCTACCCCACAGGGTTTGGGCTCCTACAATGAGCAGTTCTTC. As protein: CASSPTPQGLGSYNEQFF.